Sequencing of this T cell receptor beta chain was carried out in a study of human T cells and chemical hapten exposure. This clonotype was found a few times. Its antigen is undetermined. TCRdb reanalysed the RACE reads using MiXCR and keeps one entry per CDR3 protein. The repertoire includes more than 90,000 distinct CDR3 sequences, approximately 10% of them detected once, and 3.2% sits in the top ten. General observations from the study: Compared with pre-sensitization or healthy control sets, expanded TCRs clustered more. Once DPC sensitization occurred, TCRs above 1 in 1000 frequency showed no change.

The sample's time point: patch test 2, 6 weeks after DPC sensitization. Documented treatment: therapeutic diphenylcyclopropenone sensitization with weekly scalp DPC. From whole blood left unfractionated, total RNA was extracted. The germline V and J ends were trimmed by 2 bases and 4 bases, with 12 bases remaining between them. The CDR3 consists of 14 residues. This sequence originates from a woman between 40 and 50 years old with alopecia areata. Some clones in this sample may be carry-over from other donors' samples. Here the sequenced sample was whole blood, taken in connection with sensitization to the hapten diphenylcyclopropenone (DPC). The chain carries TRBV12-3 or TRBV12-4 and TRBJ2-7; possibly TRBD2 for D (5 bases). CDR3 sequence (DNA): TGTGCCAGCAGTTTACGTATCTCGGGATACGAGCAGTACTTC. It yields the protein CASSLRISGYEQYF.